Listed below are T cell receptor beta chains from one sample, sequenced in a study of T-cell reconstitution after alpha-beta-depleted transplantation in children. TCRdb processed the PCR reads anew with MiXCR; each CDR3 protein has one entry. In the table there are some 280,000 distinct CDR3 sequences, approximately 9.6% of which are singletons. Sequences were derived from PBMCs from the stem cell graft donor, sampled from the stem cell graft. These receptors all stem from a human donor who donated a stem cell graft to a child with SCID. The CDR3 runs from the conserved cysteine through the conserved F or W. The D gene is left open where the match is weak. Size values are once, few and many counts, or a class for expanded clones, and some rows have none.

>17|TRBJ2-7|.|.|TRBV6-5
TGTGCCAGCAGTTACTATACGCGGGTGCGCCGGGGTGCCGAGCAGTACTTC
CASSYYTRVRRGAEQYF
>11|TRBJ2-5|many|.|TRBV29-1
TGCAGCGTTGAAGAAAGGGAGACCCAGTACTTC
CSVEERETQYF
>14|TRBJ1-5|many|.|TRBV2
TGTGCCAGCAGGGGGGACACCGAGAATCAGCCCCAGCATTTT
CASRGDTENQPQHF
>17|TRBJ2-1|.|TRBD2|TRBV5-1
TGCGCCAGCAGCCGAGCGGGGGGACGAACGACCAACAATGAGCAGTTCTTC
CASSRAGGRTTNNEQFF
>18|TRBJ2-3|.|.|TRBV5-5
TGTGCCAGCAGCGGACAGTGGCCGAACTTACCCTACACAGATACGCAGTATTTT
CASSGQWPNLPYTDTQYF
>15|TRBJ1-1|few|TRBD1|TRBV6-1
TGTGCCAGCAGTCAAAGGACAGGGGGCGGCACTGAAGCTTTCTTT
CASSQRTGGGTEAFF
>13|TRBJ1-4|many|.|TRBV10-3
TGTGCCATCAGTAAAGGGGGAAACGAAAAACTGTTTTTT
CAISKGGNEKLFF
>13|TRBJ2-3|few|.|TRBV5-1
TGCGCCAGCAGCCTGTCCCTCACAGATACGCAGTATTTT
CASSLSLTDTQYF
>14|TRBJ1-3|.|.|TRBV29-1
TGCAGCGTTGCCCCGGGGGGTACTGGAAACACCATATATTTT
CSVAPGGTGNTIYF
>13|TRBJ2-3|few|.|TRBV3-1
TGTGCCAGCAGCGGACGGGTTCCAGATACGCAGTATTTT
CASSGRVPDTQYF
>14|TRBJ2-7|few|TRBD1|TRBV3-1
TGTGCCAGCAGCCAAAGGGGGCTGGGAAGCGAGCAGTACTTC
CASSQRGLGSEQYF
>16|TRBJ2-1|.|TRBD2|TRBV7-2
TGTGCCAGCAGCTTAGGTTTGCGGGGGGGCCTCGGTGAGCAGTTCTTC
CASSLGLRGGLGEQFF
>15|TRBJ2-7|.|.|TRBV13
TGTGCCAGCAGCTTATGGGTCAGCAGCTCCTACGAGCAGTACTTC
CASSLWVSSSYEQYF
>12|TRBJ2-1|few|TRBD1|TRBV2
TGTGCCATCCCGACAGGGGAGGATGAGCAGTTCTTC
CAIPTGEDEQFF
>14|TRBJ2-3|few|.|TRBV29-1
TGCAGCGTCTCGGGACTCCCTAATACAGATACGCAGTATTTT
CSVSGLPNTDTQYF
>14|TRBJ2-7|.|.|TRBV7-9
TGTGCCAGCAGCTTAGTCGCACCCACCTACGAGCAGTACTTC
CASSLVAPTYEQYF
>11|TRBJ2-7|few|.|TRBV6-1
TGTGCCAGCAGACAGACCTACGAGCAGTACTTC
CASRQTYEQYF
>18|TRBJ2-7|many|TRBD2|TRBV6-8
TGTGCCAGCACCAAACGGCCAACGGGACTAGCGGGCATGTACGAGCAGTACTTC
CASTKRPTGLAGMYEQYF
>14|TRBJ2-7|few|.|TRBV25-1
TGTGCCAGCAGTGAAGATTGGGGAACCCTCGAGCAGTACTTC
CASSEDWGTLEQYF
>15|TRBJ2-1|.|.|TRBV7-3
TGTGCCAGCAGCCAGGGGGGGGGCGGTAGTAATGAGCAGTTCTTC
CASSQGGGGSNEQFF
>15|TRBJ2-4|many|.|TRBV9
TGTGCCAGCAGCGTAGAAGTAGCAGGGAGTGACATTCAGTACTTC
CASSVEVAGSDIQYF
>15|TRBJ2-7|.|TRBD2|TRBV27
TGTGCCAGCGGACTAGCGGGGACTCCTCACTACGAGCAGTACTTC
CASGLAGTPHYEQYF
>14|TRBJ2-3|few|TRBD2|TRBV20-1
TGCAGTGCTAACCTTGGACTAGTCGCAGATACGCAGTATTTT
CSANLGLVADTQYF
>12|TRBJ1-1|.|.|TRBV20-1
TGCAGTGCTGGGGGACGGAGCACTGAAGCTTTCTTT
CSAGGRSTEAFF
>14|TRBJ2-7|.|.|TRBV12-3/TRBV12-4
TGTGCCAGCAGATTTAGGGAGACGTCCGGCGAGCAGTACTTC
CASRFRETSGEQYF
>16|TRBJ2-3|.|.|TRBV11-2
TGTGCCAGCAGCTTGGGGACCGGGACTAGCACAGATACGCAGTATTTT
CASSLGTGTSTDTQYF
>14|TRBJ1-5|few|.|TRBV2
TGTGCCAGCAGTTACGAGGTATCCAATCAGCCCCAGCATTTT
CASSYEVSNQPQHF
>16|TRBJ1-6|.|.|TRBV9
TGTGCCAGCAGCGGCGGGGGGACGGATTCTAATTCACCCCTCCACTTT
CASSGGGTDSNSPLHF
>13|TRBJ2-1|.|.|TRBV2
TGTGCCAGCAGTGAAGTGGGACCCAATGAGCAGTTCTTC
CASSEVGPNEQFF
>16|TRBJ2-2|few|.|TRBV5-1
TGCGCCAGCAGCTTGGGATATGAAGTGTCCACCGGGGAGCTGTTTTTT
CASSLGYEVSTGELFF
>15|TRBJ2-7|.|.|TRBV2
TGTGCCAGCAGTGAAAGTCGGGGGACAACCTACGAGCAGTACTTC
CASSESRGTTYEQYF
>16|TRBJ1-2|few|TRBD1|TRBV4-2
TGTGCCAGCAGCCAGGAACTCCGGGACAGGTTGATAGCTTTGACCTTC
CASSQELRDRLIALTF
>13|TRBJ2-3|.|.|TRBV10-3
TGTGCCATCACGGACCAGGGGAGAGATACGCAGTATTTT
CAITDQGRDTQYF
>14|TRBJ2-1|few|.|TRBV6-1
TGTGCCAGCAGAAATACAGGGTCGAAGGCTGAGCAGTTCTTC
CASRNTGSKAEQFF
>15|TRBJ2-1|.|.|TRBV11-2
TGTGCCAGCAGCATTTGGACAGACTCCTACAATGAGCAGTTCTTC
CASSIWTDSYNEQFF
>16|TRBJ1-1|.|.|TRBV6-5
TGTGCCAGCAGTTCCCATGATATCAGGGGAAACACTGAAGCTTTCTTT
CASSSHDIRGNTEAFF